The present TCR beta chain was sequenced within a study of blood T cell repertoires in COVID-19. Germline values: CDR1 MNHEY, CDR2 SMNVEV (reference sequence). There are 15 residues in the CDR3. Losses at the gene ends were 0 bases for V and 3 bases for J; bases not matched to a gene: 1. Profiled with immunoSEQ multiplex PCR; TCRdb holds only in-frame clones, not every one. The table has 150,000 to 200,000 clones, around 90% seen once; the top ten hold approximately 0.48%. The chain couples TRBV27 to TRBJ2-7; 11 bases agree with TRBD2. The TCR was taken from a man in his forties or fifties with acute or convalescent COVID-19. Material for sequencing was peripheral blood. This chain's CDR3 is CASSLSSGRVYEQYF. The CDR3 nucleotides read TGTGCCAGCAGTTTATCTAGCGGGAGGGTCTACGAGCAGTACTTC.